Here is one TCR beta chain with its context. Its antigen is still unknown. This sample stems from a study of PD-1 blockade in mismatch repair-deficient tumors. Study summary: Patients had approximately 12 mismatch repair-deficient cancer types and were previously treated and progressing. Study-wide results and limits: Tumor-resident clones, often undetectable pretreatment in blood, expanded then contracted after pembrolizumab.

The length of the CDR3 is 16 residues. The V end was cut by 1 base, the J end by 0 bases, with 9 bases between. Germline CDR1 KGHSH, CDR2 LQKENI. The table came from immunoSEQ multiplex PCR; TCRdb's copy has only in-frame clones and leaves some out. The sample lists roughly 120,000 clones; over 65% were seen once. PCR or immunohistochemistry showed mismatch repair deficiency in every enrolled patient. TCRs were sequenced from a few patients responding to pembrolizumab. This receptor was taken from an adult with mismatch repair-deficient cancer. This chain joins TRBV18 and TRBJ2-2, with no clear D. This specimen was peripheral blood, taken about 60 weeks after starting pembrolizumab. The CDR3 here is CASSPLDFSNTGELFF. The CDR3 coding sequence is TGTGCCAGCTCACCACTAGATTTCTCGAACACCGGGGAGCTGTTTTTT.